This T cell receptor (beta chain) was recovered during a study of CD4 T cells in relation to SARS-CoV-2 and coronaviruses. Study as a whole: TCR beta CDR3s were sequenced after 10-day antigen culture of PBMCs. Convalescent patients had median age 38.5 years, range roughly 20 to 72. Findings of the study overall: Each donor contributed either pre-pandemic or post-infection samples, not both.

J lost 2 bases, V lost 4 bases, and 9 bases had no gene match. Germline V gives CDR1 SGHDN, CDR2 FVKESK. The CDR3 consists of 16 residues. With respect to this clone: Its antigen is unknown.

This table comes from immunoSEQ multiplex PCR, and its TCRdb copy is limited to in-frame clones, with some not included. The sample includes 30,000 to 45,000 clones, about 79% of them seen just once. Naive or memory CD4+ cells were cultured 1:1 with T cell-depleted PBMCs plus CEF. Material: naive CD4+ T cells from PBMCs, cultured in vitro. Subset in this sample: naive CD4+ T cells isolated by negative enrichment. The rearrangement joins TRBV14 to TRBJ2-3; 7 bases are shared with TRBD1. The TCR comes from an adult with COVID-19. In DNA, the CDR3 is TGTGCCAGCAGCCCCCCCGGGACAGCGCTCACAGATACGCAGTATTTT. This codes for CASSPPGTALTDTQYF.